Listed below are T cell receptor beta chains from one sample, sequenced in a study of T cells after yellow fever vaccination. TCRdb re-called the 5' RACE reads with MiXCR, one entry per CDR3 protein. The repertoire holds some 170,000 distinct CDR3 sequences, 7% to 10% seen once, with roughly a third in the top ten. The sequencing here drew on CD8+ T cells sorted from PBMCs, taken 45 days after the yellow fever booster vaccination. The receptors originated from a man younger than 35 who received the YFV17D yellow fever vaccine. The CDR3 runs from the conserved cysteine through the conserved F or W. Fields, in order: V gene, J gene, D gene, clone size, CDR3 protein, CDR3 DNA. A D gene is named only where the DNA matches it firmly. Expanded clones are given a class, and other clones once, few, many or no size at all.

V: TRBV20-1; J: TRBJ1-2; D: TRBD1; size: NA; CDR3: CSARDRDDYGYTF; DNA: TGCAGTGCGAGGGACAGGGATGACTATGGCTACACCTTC
V: TRBV9; J: TRBJ2-5; D: NA; size: many; CDR3: CASSVDGTGRPETQYF; DNA: TGTGCCAGCAGCGTAGATGGTACGGGCCGTCCAGAGACCCAGTACTTC
V: TRBV4-3; J: TRBJ2-5; D: TRBD2; size: few; CDR3: CASSPGYRGGAPETQYF; DNA: TGCGCCAGCAGCCCGGGCTACCGCGGGGGGGCCCCAGAGACCCAGTACTTC
V: TRBV11-2; J: TRBJ2-1; D: NA; size: many; CDR3: CASEWDGGNEQFF; DNA: TGTGCCAGCGAGTGGGACGGGGGCAATGAGCAGTTCTTC
V: TRBV10-3; J: TRBJ1-2; D: NA; size: many; CDR3: CAKSPDNYGYTF; DNA: TGTGCCAAAAGTCCCGATAACTATGGCTACACCTTC
V: TRBV4-1; J: TRBJ2-3; D: NA; size: NA; CDR3: CASSQESLEGGPDTQYF; DNA: TGCGCCAGCAGCCAAGAATCCCTCGAGGGGGGTCCAGATACGCAGTATTTT
V: TRBV19; J: TRBJ2-7; D: NA; size: many; CDR3: CASSMFSEERPLRKQYF; DNA: TGTGCCAGTAGTATGTTTTCTGAGGAACGGCCCCTAAGGAAACAGTACTTC
V: TRBV7-6; J: TRBJ2-1; D: NA; size: many; CDR3: CASSLVGMLTVIPEQFF; DNA: TGTGCCAGCAGCTTAGTTGGTATGCTGACAGTTATTCCTGAGCAGTTCTTC
V: TRBV6-6; J: TRBJ1-1; D: NA; size: NA; CDR3: CASRQQNTEAFF; DNA: TGTGCCAGCAGACAACAGAACACTGAAGCTTTCTTT
V: TRBV7-2; J: TRBJ2-1; D: TRBD2; size: NA; CDR3: CASSSLAGTYNEQFF; DNA: TGTGCCAGCAGCTCCTTAGCGGGGACGTACAATGAGCAGTTCTTC
V: TRBV4-1; J: TRBJ2-2; D: TRBD2; size: NA; CDR3: CASSQGGGSGELFF; DNA: TGCGCCAGCAGCCAAGGGGGGGGGTCCGGGGAGCTGTTTTTT
V: TRBV13; J: TRBJ1-3; D: NA; size: NA; CDR3: CASSDTGLSSGNTIYF; DNA: TGTGCCAGCAGCGATACAGGGCTTAGCTCTGGAAACACCATATATTTT
V: TRBV4-3; J: TRBJ1-5; D: TRBD1; size: few; CDR3: CASSQEGWTGEIYQPQHF; DNA: TGCGCCAGCAGCCAAGAGGGGTGGACAGGGGAGATTTATCAGCCCCAGCATTTT
V: TRBV20-1; J: TRBJ1-1; D: NA; size: few; CDR3: CSAGPGHSNTEAFF; DNA: TGCAGTGCCGGCCCTGGCCACTCGAACACTGAAGCTTTCTTT
V: TRBV13; J: TRBJ2-3; D: TRBD1; size: few; CDR3: CASSLLGRGYTDTQYF; DNA: TGTGCCAGCAGCTTACTTGGCAGGGGGTATACAGATACGCAGTATTTT
V: TRBV29-1; J: TRBJ2-7; D: TRBD1; size: few; CDR3: CSVAGGGEQYF; DNA: TGCAGCGTTGCAGGGGGCGGCGAGCAGTACTTC
V: TRBV7-9; J: TRBJ1-1; D: NA; size: NA; CDR3: CASSLDRQGNTEAFF; DNA: TGTGCCAGCAGCTTAGACCGGCAGGGGAACACTGAAGCTTTCTTT
V: TRBV7-6; J: TRBJ1-6; D: NA; size: few; CDR3: CASSLVARGSYNSPLHF; DNA: TGTGCCAGCAGCTTAGTAGCCAGGGGTTCCTATAATTCACCCCTCCACTTT
V: TRBV10-3; J: TRBJ2-1; D: TRBD1; size: NA; CDR3: CAISESPAGTGIDEQFF; DNA: TGTGCCATCAGTGAGTCCCCGGCCGGGACAGGGATAGATGAGCAGTTCTTC
V: TRBV12-3/TRBV12-4; J: TRBJ2-4; D: TRBD1; size: NA; CDR3: CASSPRTGGVTKNIQYF; DNA: TGTGCCAGCAGTCCGAGGACAGGGGGAGTGACCAAAAACATTCAGTACTTC
V: TRBV19; J: TRBJ2-5; D: TRBD2; size: few; CDR3: CASSLGLAIAETQYF; DNA: TGTGCCAGTAGTCTCGGACTAGCCATCGCCGAGACCCAGTACTTC
V: TRBV7-6; J: TRBJ1-2; D: TRBD1; size: NA; CDR3: CASSSPGQTYGYTF; DNA: TGTGCCAGCAGCTCACCGGGACAGACCTATGGCTACACCTTC
V: TRBV27; J: TRBJ2-5; D: NA; size: many; CDR3: CASSSLYQETQYF; DNA: TGTGCCAGCAGTTCATTGTACCAAGAGACCCAGTACTTC
V: TRBV12-3/TRBV12-4; J: TRBJ1-5; D: TRBD1; size: many; CDR3: CASSWGTDYQPQHF; DNA: TGTGCCAGCAGCTGGGGGACAGATTATCAGCCCCAGCATTTT
V: TRBV4-1; J: TRBJ2-1; D: TRBD1; size: NA; CDR3: CASSNRGQARSYNEQFF; DNA: TGCGCCAGCAGCAACAGGGGGCAGGCAAGATCCTACAATGAGCAGTTCTTC
V: TRBV6-1; J: TRBJ2-3; D: TRBD2; size: few; CDR3: CASTRSWPSGGALSDTQYF; DNA: TGTGCCAGCACCAGAAGCTGGCCTAGCGGGGGGGCCCTGTCAGATACGCAGTATTTT
V: TRBV6-2/TRBV6-3; J: TRBJ1-5; D: NA; size: few; CDR3: CASSYLQPQHF; DNA: TGTGCCAGCAGTTACCTTCAGCCCCAGCATTTT
V: TRBV7-7; J: TRBJ1-4; D: TRBD1; size: many; CDR3: CASSVTGATNEKLFF; DNA: TGTGCCAGCAGCGTAACAGGGGCAACTAATGAAAAACTGTTTTTT
V: TRBV7-2; J: TRBJ2-3; D: NA; size: NA; CDR3: CASSRWEGDTQYF; DNA: TGTGCCAGCAGCCGATGGGAAGGAGATACGCAGTATTTT
V: TRBV7-9; J: TRBJ2-2; D: TRBD2; size: NA; CDR3: CASSSRGGSAGELFF; DNA: TGTGCCAGCAGCTCGCGGGGGGGGTCCGCCGGGGAGCTGTTTTTT
V: TRBV3-1; J: TRBJ2-1; D: TRBD2; size: many; CDR3: CASSQESRGGDDEQFF; DNA: TGTGCCAGCAGCCAAGAATCACGGGGGGGTGACGATGAGCAGTTCTTC
V: TRBV4-1; J: TRBJ2-7; D: NA; size: many; CDR3: CASSQVRGRGEQYF; DNA: TGCGCCAGCAGCCAAGTACGGGGACGGGGCGAGCAGTACTTC
V: TRBV11-2; J: TRBJ2-7; D: NA; size: few; CDR3: CASSLGVLGYEQYF; DNA: TGTGCCAGCAGCTTAGGGGTATTGGGCTACGAGCAGTACTTC
V: TRBV12-3/TRBV12-4; J: TRBJ2-5; D: NA; size: many; CDR3: CASSSDETQYF; DNA: TGTGCCAGCAGTAGCGATGAGACCCAGTACTTC
V: TRBV20-1; J: TRBJ2-1; D: TRBD2; size: NA; CDR3: CSARDRGLATNEQFF; DNA: TGCAGTGCTAGAGATCGGGGACTAGCCACCAATGAGCAGTTCTTC
V: TRBV7-2; J: TRBJ2-3; D: TRBD2; size: NA; CDR3: CASISSGGLSDTQYF; DNA: TGTGCCAGCATTTCCAGCGGGGGGCTCTCAGATACGCAGTATTTT
V: TRBV12-3/TRBV12-4; J: TRBJ1-5; D: TRBD1; size: few; CDR3: CASSWGQENQPQHF; DNA: TGTGCCAGCAGTTGGGGACAGGAGAATCAGCCCCAGCATTTT
V: TRBV2; J: TRBJ2-5; D: NA; size: few; CDR3: CASSPPDYQETQYF; DNA: TGTGCCAGCAGTCCTCCGGACTACCAAGAGACCCAGTACTTC
V: TRBV24-1; J: TRBJ2-2; D: TRBD1; size: NA; CDR3: CATSDLTARGQTGELFF; DNA: TGTGCCACCAGTGATTTGACAGCTAGGGGGCAAACCGGGGAGCTGTTTTTT
V: TRBV4-1; J: TRBJ2-1; D: TRBD1; size: NA; CDR3: CASSQATGAINEQFF; DNA: TGCGCCAGCAGCCAAGCGACAGGGGCCATCAATGAGCAGTTCTTC
V: TRBV4-1; J: TRBJ2-1; D: NA; size: NA; CDR3: CASTQRVSSYNEQFF; DNA: TGCGCCAGCACTCAGCGGGTGAGCTCCTACAATGAGCAGTTCTTC
V: TRBV18; J: TRBJ2-1; D: NA; size: few; CDR3: CASSTDPSSYNEQFF; DNA: TGTGCCAGCTCTACGGATCCCAGCTCCTACAATGAGCAGTTCTTC
V: TRBV10-3; J: TRBJ2-3; D: NA; size: many; CDR3: CAISGRILATPGDTQYF; DNA: TGTGCCATCAGTGGACGGATCTTGGCGACCCCTGGAGATACGCAGTATTTT
V: TRBV7-2; J: TRBJ2-7; D: NA; size: many; CDR3: CASSLPSGANEQYF; DNA: TGTGCCAGCAGCCTCCCCTCGGGAGCCAACGAGCAGTACTTC
V: TRBV5-5; J: TRBJ1-5; D: NA; size: large; CDR3: CASSLYRDSPRPQHF; DNA: TGTGCCAGCAGCTTATACCGGGACTCCCCCAGGCCCCAGCATTTT
V: TRBV6-6; J: TRBJ1-1; D: NA; size: once; CDR3: CASSSKSRDKAFF; DNA: TGTGCCAGCAGTTCCAAAAGCCGGGACAAAGCTTTCTTT
V: TRBV4-3; J: TRBJ1-6; D: NA; size: NA; CDR3: CASSPKGTSPLHF; DNA: TGCGCCAGCAGCCCCAAGGGTACTTCACCCCTCCACTTT
V: TRBV7-6; J: TRBJ1-4; D: TRBD1; size: many; CDR3: CASSSSDREDEKLFF; DNA: TGTGCCAGCAGCTCAAGCGACAGGGAGGATGAAAAACTGTTTTTT
V: TRBV6-2/TRBV6-3; J: TRBJ1-1; D: NA; size: few; CDR3: CASSETGVNTEAFF; DNA: TGTGCCAGCAGCGAGACGGGGGTGAACACTGAAGCTTTCTTT